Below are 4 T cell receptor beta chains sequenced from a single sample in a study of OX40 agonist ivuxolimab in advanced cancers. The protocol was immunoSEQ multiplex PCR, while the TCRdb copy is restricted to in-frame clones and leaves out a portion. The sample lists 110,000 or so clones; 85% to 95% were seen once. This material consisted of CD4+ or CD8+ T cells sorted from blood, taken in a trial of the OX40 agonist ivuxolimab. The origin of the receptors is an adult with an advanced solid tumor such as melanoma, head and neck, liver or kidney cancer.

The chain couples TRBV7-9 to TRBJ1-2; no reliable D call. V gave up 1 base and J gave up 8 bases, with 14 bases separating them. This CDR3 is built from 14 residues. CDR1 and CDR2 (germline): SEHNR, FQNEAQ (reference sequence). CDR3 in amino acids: CASSLDLSRTGYTF. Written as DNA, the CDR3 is TGTGCCAGCAGCTTAGATCTCTCACGGACCGGCTACACCTTC.

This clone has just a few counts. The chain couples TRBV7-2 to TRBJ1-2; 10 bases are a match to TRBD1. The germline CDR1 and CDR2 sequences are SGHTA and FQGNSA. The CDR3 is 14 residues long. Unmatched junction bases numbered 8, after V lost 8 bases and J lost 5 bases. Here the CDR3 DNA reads TGTGCCAGCGTACGGGACAGGGGTTGGTATGGCTACACCTTC. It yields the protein CASVRDRGWYGYTF.

The DNA for the CDR3 is TGTGCCAGCAGTGACGGCCAGAACCTCCGGGACCACAAAAACATTCAGTACTTC. Its translation: CASSDGQNLRDHKNIQYF. The chain uses TRBV6-1 and TRBJ2-4, with D possibly being TRBD1 or TRBD2 (5 bases each). Germline loops: CDR1 MNHNS, CDR2 SASEGT. The CDR3 loop spans 18 amino acids. V dropped 3 bases and J dropped 3 bases, with 21 bases sitting between them.

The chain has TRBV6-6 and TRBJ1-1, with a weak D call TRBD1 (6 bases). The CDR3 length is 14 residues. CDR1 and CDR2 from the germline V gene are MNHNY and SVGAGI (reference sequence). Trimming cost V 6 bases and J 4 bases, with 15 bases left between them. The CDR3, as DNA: TGTGCCAGCAGGACAGCAGGGGAGGGCACTGAAGCTTTCTTT. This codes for CASRTAGEGTEAFF.